This T cell receptor (beta chain) was identified in a study of CD8 T cells in ankylosing spondylitis. Regarding the study as a whole: Typical of ankylosing spondylitis blood, it appeared, was a TCR beta motif of under 10 highly homologous variants.

TCRdb recomputed calls from the 5' RACE reads with MiXCR, one row per CDR3 protein. There are around 490,000 distinct CDR3 sequences in the sample; approximately 5% occur only once, and around 3.5% lies in the top ten. This clonotype was picked up many times. Antigen: not known. The V gene's germline CDR1 is SQVTM and CDR2 ANQGSEA. This CDR3 is 12 amino acids long. The ends were cut back, 1 base at V and 3 bases at J, with 7 bases in the middle. This TCR was sampled from a male donor with ankylosing spondylitis. The chain combines TRBV29-1 with TRBJ2-7, with unresolved D. Sequencing was carried out using blood, either unsorted or a sorted T cell fraction (not recorded which). DNA of the CDR3: TGCAGCGTTGAAGCGGACCTCTACGAGCAGTACTTC. Translation gives CSVEADLYEQYF.